A single sample gave rise to the 16 T cell receptor beta chains below, sequenced in a study of blood T cell repertoires in COVID-19 (dated by TCRdb to about 2020). Receptor amplification or capture employed the immunoSEQ multiplex PCR assay. As stored in TCRdb, this immuneACCESS dataset retains in-frame rearrangements with V and J assigned. A fraction of the clones does not appear; measured against another copy, unresolved V genes explain less than half of the discrepancy, and the remainder lacks a known reason. This sample is represented by approximately 140,000 clones; around nine tenths of them were singletons. The ten largest account for about 2.3% of the sample. Sample: peripheral blood. The origin of the receptors is a human donor in a cohort sampled during active COVID-19.

V usage is TRBV27 and J usage is TRBJ2-1, with 14 bases that match TRBD2. This CDR3 contains 16 residues. Looked up from germline, CDR1 is MNHEY and CDR2 is SMNVEV (reference sequence). V was clipped by 6 bases and J by 8 bases; unmatched bases: 9. The CDR3 bases are TGTGCCAGCAGCCGTTCCCGGACTAGCGGGAGGTATGAGCAGTTCTTC. Translated: CASSRSRTSGRYEQFF.

The sample holds one count of this clone. The chain combines TRBV18 with TRBJ2-1, with TRBD1 identical over 7 bases. Germline CDR1 and CDR2: KGHSH and LQKENI. This CDR3 is built from 13 residues. V was clipped by 3 bases and J by 10 bases; unmatched bases: 6. The CDR3 region is CASSPTGMSEQFF. CDR3 sequence (DNA): TGTGCCAGCTCACCGACAGGGATGAGCGAGCAGTTCTTC.

V and J are TRBV6-5 and TRBJ1-6, with 9 bases fitting TRBD1. This CDR3 is built from 15 residues. Germline CDR1 is MNHEY and CDR2 is SVGAGI. Trimming at V came to 5 bases and at J to 9 bases, leaving 8 bases not matched to a gene. The CDR3: CASSPRDREGSPLHF. In DNA, the CDR3 is TGTGCCAGCAGTCCGCGGGACAGGGAGGGTTCACCCCTCCACTTT.

The CDR3 DNA reads TGTGCCTTGATAACCGGGACAGGGTTTTCACCCCTCCACTTT. Translated, it gives CALITGTGFSPLHF. The chain carries TRBV30 and TRBJ1-6, with 9 bases that match TRBD1. Germline V lookup: CDR1 GTSNPN, CDR2 SVGIG (reference sequence). CDR3 length: 14 amino acids. V shed 7 bases, J shed 9 bases, and the junction held 10 bases outside the gene matches.

The J gene is TRBJ2-1, the V gene TRBV5-6; D may be TRBD1 (6 bases). CDR3 length equals 13 residues. V was pared by 4 bases and J by 4 bases, with 9 bases between. Per germline, CDR1 SGHDT and CDR2 YYEEEE. CDR3 coding DNA: TGTGCCAGCAGCCCTACAGGGTACAATGAGCAGTTCTTC. Its translation is CASSPTGYNEQFF.

This chain uses TRBV6-2 or TRBV6-3 with TRBJ1-1; TRBD1 matches at 7 bases. The germline gives CDR1 MNHEY, CDR2 SVGEGT. With V trimmed by 6 bases and J by 7 bases, 5 bases remained unmatched. This CDR3 is built from 12 residues. The DNA of the CDR3 is TGTGCCAGCAGCCCAGGACAGGTTGAAGCTTTCTTT. Translation: CASSPGQVEAFF.

V is TRBV2 and J is TRBJ1-4, with 7 bases identical to TRBD1. The ends lost 5 bases at V and 14 bases at J; junction bases unmatched: 20. Germline values: CDR1 SNHLY, CDR2 FYNNEI. There are 16 residues in the CDR3. CDR3 nucleotide sequence: TGTGCCAGCAGTCCGGACAGGCTTTCGTCCTCCGGAGGTCTGTTTTTT. This encodes CASSPDRLSSSGGLFF.

The rearrangement joins TRBV10-3 to TRBJ1-3; no firm D call. This CDR3 spans 15 amino acids. Germline CDR1 and CDR2: ENHRY and SYGVKD. Between the trimmed V and J ends, which lost 6 bases and 4 bases, there was a span of 16 bases. The CDR3 sequence: CAIRSSPAGGNTIYF. The DNA for the CDR3 is TGTGCCATCAGGTCCTCACCAGCCGGGGGAAACACCATATATTTT.

V and J are TRBV18 and TRBJ2-5; TRBD1 might be the D (6 bases). The V end lost 6 bases, the J end lost 2 bases, and 10 bases lay between the germline ends. The CDR3 contains 13 residues. Germline CDR1 KGHSH, CDR2 LQKENI. CDR3 protein: CASSLGQQETQYF. In DNA form, the CDR3 reads TGTGCCAGCTCCCTGGGACAACAAGAGACCCAGTACTTC.

This chain uses TRBV4-3 with TRBJ1-4, with 11 bases matching TRBD1. Germline V gene lookup returns CDR1 LGHNA and CDR2 YSLEER. Trimming at V came to 0 bases and at J to 0 bases, leaving 6 bases not matched to a gene. The CDR3 loop spans 19 amino acids. The CDR3 region has the DNA TGCGCCAGCAGCCAAGATCTAGGACAGGGGGCTGCAACTAATGAAAAACTGTTTTTT. It specifies CASSQDLGQGAATNEKLFF.

J is TRBJ2-5 and V is TRBV11-2, with 7 bases fitting TRBD1. V was pared by 1 base and J by 1 base, with 6 bases of the junction left unmatched. Germline V gene sequence: CDR1 SGHAT, CDR2 FQNNGV. The CDR3 spans 16 residues. CDR3 loop: CASSLGVTGTQETQYF. The CDR3 coding sequence is TGTGCCAGCAGCTTAGGCGTGACAGGGACCCAAGAGACCCAGTACTTC.

This clone has a single count. J is TRBJ2-5 and V is TRBV5-1, with TRBD2 matching 13 bases. Germline assignment: CDR1 SGHRS and CDR2 YFSETQ. With 3 bases clipped from V and 2 bases from J, the junction kept 4 bases outside the gene matches. This CDR3 spans 16 amino acids. The CDR3 loop is CASSSGLAGMQETQYF. For the CDR3, the DNA is TGCGCCAGCAGCTCGGGACTAGCGGGGATGCAAGAGACCCAGTACTTC.

This chain links TRBV4-3 with TRBJ1-3; 11 bases match TRBD1. CDR1 and CDR2 from the germline V gene are LGHNA and YSLEER. This CDR3 contains 16 residues. The V and J ends lost 3 bases and 3 bases, in that order; junction bases with no gene match: 4. The CDR3, as DNA: TGCGCCAGCAGCCAGTCCGGGACAGGGGGTGGAAACACCATATATTTT. The encoded protein is CASSQSGTGGGNTIYF.

CDR3 sequence reads: CASRRETGANVLTF. The DNA for the CDR3 is TGTGCCAGCAGGCGGGAAACCGGGGCCAACGTCCTGACTTTC. The J gene is TRBJ2-6, the V gene TRBV6-5; tentative D call: TRBD2 (6 bases). CDR1 is MNHEY and CDR2 is SVGAGI in the germline V gene. The V end was cut by 6 bases, the J end by 4 bases, with 10 bases between. The CDR3 runs 14 residues.

The chain is built from TRBV28 and TRBJ1-3; 7 bases are a match to TRBD1. CDR3 length: 15 amino acids. Looked up from germline, CDR1 is MDHEN and CDR2 is SYDVKM. The V gene end was trimmed by 5 bases and the J gene end by 3 bases; junction bases not matched to a gene: 7. The DNA for the CDR3 is TGTGCCAGCAGTCCCAACAGGGGAGGTGGAAACACCATATATTTT. It translates to CASSPNRGGGNTIYF.

This clone was counted a single time. This chain connects TRBV10-1 to TRBJ2-3; D is perhaps TRBD1 (5 bases). The CDR3 is 17 amino acids. The V end was cut by 3 bases, the J end by 0 bases, with 16 bases between. CDR1 and CDR2 from the germline V gene are WNHNN and SYGVQD (reference sequence). CDR3 nucleotide sequence: TGCGCCAGCAGTGAAACCTCGACAGACGGTAGCACAGATACGCAGTATTTT. Its translation is CASSETSTDGSTDTQYF.